The clone carrying this TCR beta chain appeared once. This record comes from a study of blood T cell repertoires in COVID-19. Measured with immunoSEQ multiplex PCR; TCRdb has only the in-frame clones, and not every one. Seen here are 25,000 to 35,000 clones, 84% observed once, and the top ten hold roughly 15%. The germline V and J ends were trimmed by 3 bases and 12 bases, with 18 bases remaining between them. CDR3 size: 14 residues. Per the germline V gene, CDR1 is SGHTA and CDR2 is FQGNSA. The V call is TRBV7-2, the J call TRBJ1-5; the D gene is possibly TRBD1 (5 bases). The sequencing sample was made of peripheral blood. The sequence was obtained from a man in his sixties or seventies with active COVID-19. CDR3 nucleotides: TGTGCCAGCAGCTTCTCGGGGGAGATGCAAGACCAGCATTTT. Translating it yields CASSFSGEMQDQHF.